The entry below describes one T cell receptor beta chain. Its antigen is unidentified. The data were obtained in a study of OX40 agonist ivuxolimab in advanced cancers. Overall study: Partial responses, seen in three patients, involved one hepatocellular carcinoma and two cutaneous melanomas. Study-level results: There was clonal expansion of CD4+ and CD8+ blood T cells by week 6 at 0.1 to 3.0 mg/kg. Antigen specificity remained undetermined for the expanded peripheral T cells.

Generated by immunoSEQ multiplex PCR, the TCRdb table keeps only in-frame clones and is missing some. The sample holds around 35,000 clones, about 81% seen once. The TCR was taken from an adult with an advanced solid tumor such as melanoma, head and neck, liver or kidney cancer. The sample consisted of CD4+ or CD8+ T cells sorted from blood, taken in a trial of the OX40 agonist ivuxolimab.

This CDR3 reads CASTLGQTGANVLTF. CDR3 nucleotide sequence: TGTGCCAGCACCCTCGGGCAGACTGGGGCCAACGTCCTGACTTTC. J is TRBJ2-6 and V is TRBV6-1; no firm D call. CDR1 and CDR2 (germline): MNHNS, SASEGT. This CDR3 comprises 15 residues. Trimming stripped 7 bases from V and 2 bases from J, with 12 bases between.